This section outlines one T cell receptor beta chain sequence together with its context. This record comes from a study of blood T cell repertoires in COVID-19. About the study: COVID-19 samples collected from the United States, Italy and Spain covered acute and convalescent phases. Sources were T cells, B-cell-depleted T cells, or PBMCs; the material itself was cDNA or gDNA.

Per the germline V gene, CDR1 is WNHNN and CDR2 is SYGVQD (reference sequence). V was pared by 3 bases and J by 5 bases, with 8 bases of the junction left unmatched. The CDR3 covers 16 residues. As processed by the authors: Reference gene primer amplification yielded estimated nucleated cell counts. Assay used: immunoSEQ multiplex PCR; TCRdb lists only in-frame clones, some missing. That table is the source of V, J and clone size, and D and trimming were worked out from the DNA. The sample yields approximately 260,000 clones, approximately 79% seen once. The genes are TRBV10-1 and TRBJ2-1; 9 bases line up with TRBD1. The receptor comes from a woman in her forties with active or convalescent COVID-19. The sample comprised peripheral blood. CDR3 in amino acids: CASSEPPGQGNNEQFF. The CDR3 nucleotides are TGCGCCAGCAGTGAACCTCCGGGACAGGGAAACAATGAGCAGTTCTTC.